This T cell receptor beta chain emerged from a study of a mutant IDH1 vaccine in newly diagnosed glioma. On the study more broadly: Beforehand, treatment had been radiotherapy, temozolomide, or both; the majority received both.

The time point: week 35, safety follow-up. It was 300 ug of mutant IDH1 20-mer peptide that made up each vaccine dose, given with topical imiquimod. This clone was counted once. Antigen specificity is unknown. The data were produced by immunoSEQ multiplex PCR, yet TCRdb's version contains in-frame clones alone and is incomplete. The data contain fewer than 90,000 clones, approximately 81% of them singletons. Germline loops: CDR1 LNHDA, CDR2 SQIVND (reference sequence). V shed 3 bases and J shed 2 bases, with 11 bases lying between them. The CDR3 covers 16 residues. This chain joins TRBV19 and TRBJ2-6; the D gene is possibly TRBD1 (5 bases). Sequences were derived from PBMCs, sampled from a glioma patient whose treatment included an IDH1 peptide vaccine. This TCR was sampled from a man aged 18 to 30 with glioma. The CDR3 spells CASSIQGTAGANVLTF. The CDR3 bases are TGTGCCAGTAGTATCCAGGGAACGGCTGGGGCCAACGTCCTGACTTTC.